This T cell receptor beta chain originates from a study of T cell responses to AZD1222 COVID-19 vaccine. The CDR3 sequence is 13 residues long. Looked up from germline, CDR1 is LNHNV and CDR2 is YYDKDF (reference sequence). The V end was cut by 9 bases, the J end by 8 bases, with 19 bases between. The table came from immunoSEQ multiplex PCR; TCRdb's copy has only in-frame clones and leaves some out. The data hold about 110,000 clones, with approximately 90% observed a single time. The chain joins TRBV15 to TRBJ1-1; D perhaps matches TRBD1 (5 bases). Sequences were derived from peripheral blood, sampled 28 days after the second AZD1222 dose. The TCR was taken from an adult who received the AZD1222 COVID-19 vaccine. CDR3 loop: CATTEGYNSEAFF. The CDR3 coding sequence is TGTGCCACGACAGAGGGGTATAATAGCGAAGCTTTCTTT.